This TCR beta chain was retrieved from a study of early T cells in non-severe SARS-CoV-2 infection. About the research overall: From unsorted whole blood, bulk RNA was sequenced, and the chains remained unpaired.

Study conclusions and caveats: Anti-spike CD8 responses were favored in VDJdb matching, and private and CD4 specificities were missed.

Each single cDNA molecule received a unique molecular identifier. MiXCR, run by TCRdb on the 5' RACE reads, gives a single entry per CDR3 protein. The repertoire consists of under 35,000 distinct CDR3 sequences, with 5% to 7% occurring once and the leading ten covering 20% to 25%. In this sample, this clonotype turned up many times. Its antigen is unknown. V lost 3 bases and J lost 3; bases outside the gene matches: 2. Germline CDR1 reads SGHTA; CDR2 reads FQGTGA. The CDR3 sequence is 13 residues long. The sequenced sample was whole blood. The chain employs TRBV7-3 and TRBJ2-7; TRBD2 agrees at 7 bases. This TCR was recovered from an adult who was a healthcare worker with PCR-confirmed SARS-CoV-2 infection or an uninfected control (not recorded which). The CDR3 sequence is CASSLQRGYEQYF. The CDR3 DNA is TGTGCCAGCAGCTTGCAGCGGGGCTACGAGCAGTACTTC.